The 4 T cell receptor beta chains below come from one sample, sequenced in a study of T cell clonotyping in hematopoietic cell transplantation. Clones were sequenced by immunoSEQ multiplex PCR, and TCRdb holds only the in-frame ones, with some missing. The repertoire has 9,000 to 15,000 clones, 40% to 60% of them found once; the top ten carry around 9.9%. What was sequenced was peripheral blood mononuclear cells. All receptors derive from a middle-aged man in good health. Some clones in this sample may be carry-over from other donors' samples.

This clone was seen more than once but under ten times. This chain joins TRBV29-1 and TRBJ1-1; D uncertain. The length of the CDR3 is 14 residues. V lost 3 bases to trimming and J lost 1 base, with 12 bases between them. The V gene's germline CDR1 is SQVTM and CDR2 ANQGSEA. The CDR3 DNA reads TGCAGCGTTGACTATAGGGCGGGGAACACTGAAGCTTTCTTT. It specifies CSVDYRAGNTEAFF.

This clone has a handful of counts. The genes are TRBV30 and TRBJ1-6; D not certain. The V end was cut by 1 base, the J end by 10 bases, with 11 bases between. The V gene's germline CDR1 is GTSNPN and CDR2 SVGIG (reference sequence). The CDR3 runs 13 residues. In nucleotides, the CDR3 is TGTGCCTGGAGTGGAAATCCTACCTCACCCCTCCACTTT. Protein sequence: CAWSGNPTSPLHF.

The chain uses TRBV6-5 and TRBJ2-2; D possibly corresponds to TRBD2 (5 bases). The germline CDR1 and CDR2 sequences are MNHEY and SVGAGI. The CDR3 extends over 15 amino acids. V lost 0 bases, J lost 4 bases, and 9 bases lay in between. The CDR3 is CASSYSEGFTGELFF. The DNA for the CDR3 is TGTGCCAGCAGTTACTCTGAGGGTTTCACCGGGGAGCTGTTTTTT.

The chain joins TRBV30 to TRBJ2-3; D not certain. The CDR3 extends over 13 amino acids. CDR1 and CDR2 (germline): GTSNPN, SVGIG (reference sequence). V lost 4 bases, J lost 0 bases, and 8 bases lay in between. In DNA form, the CDR3 reads TGTGCCTGGACCCCCGACAGCACAGATACGCAGTATTTT. Translation: CAWTPDSTDTQYF.